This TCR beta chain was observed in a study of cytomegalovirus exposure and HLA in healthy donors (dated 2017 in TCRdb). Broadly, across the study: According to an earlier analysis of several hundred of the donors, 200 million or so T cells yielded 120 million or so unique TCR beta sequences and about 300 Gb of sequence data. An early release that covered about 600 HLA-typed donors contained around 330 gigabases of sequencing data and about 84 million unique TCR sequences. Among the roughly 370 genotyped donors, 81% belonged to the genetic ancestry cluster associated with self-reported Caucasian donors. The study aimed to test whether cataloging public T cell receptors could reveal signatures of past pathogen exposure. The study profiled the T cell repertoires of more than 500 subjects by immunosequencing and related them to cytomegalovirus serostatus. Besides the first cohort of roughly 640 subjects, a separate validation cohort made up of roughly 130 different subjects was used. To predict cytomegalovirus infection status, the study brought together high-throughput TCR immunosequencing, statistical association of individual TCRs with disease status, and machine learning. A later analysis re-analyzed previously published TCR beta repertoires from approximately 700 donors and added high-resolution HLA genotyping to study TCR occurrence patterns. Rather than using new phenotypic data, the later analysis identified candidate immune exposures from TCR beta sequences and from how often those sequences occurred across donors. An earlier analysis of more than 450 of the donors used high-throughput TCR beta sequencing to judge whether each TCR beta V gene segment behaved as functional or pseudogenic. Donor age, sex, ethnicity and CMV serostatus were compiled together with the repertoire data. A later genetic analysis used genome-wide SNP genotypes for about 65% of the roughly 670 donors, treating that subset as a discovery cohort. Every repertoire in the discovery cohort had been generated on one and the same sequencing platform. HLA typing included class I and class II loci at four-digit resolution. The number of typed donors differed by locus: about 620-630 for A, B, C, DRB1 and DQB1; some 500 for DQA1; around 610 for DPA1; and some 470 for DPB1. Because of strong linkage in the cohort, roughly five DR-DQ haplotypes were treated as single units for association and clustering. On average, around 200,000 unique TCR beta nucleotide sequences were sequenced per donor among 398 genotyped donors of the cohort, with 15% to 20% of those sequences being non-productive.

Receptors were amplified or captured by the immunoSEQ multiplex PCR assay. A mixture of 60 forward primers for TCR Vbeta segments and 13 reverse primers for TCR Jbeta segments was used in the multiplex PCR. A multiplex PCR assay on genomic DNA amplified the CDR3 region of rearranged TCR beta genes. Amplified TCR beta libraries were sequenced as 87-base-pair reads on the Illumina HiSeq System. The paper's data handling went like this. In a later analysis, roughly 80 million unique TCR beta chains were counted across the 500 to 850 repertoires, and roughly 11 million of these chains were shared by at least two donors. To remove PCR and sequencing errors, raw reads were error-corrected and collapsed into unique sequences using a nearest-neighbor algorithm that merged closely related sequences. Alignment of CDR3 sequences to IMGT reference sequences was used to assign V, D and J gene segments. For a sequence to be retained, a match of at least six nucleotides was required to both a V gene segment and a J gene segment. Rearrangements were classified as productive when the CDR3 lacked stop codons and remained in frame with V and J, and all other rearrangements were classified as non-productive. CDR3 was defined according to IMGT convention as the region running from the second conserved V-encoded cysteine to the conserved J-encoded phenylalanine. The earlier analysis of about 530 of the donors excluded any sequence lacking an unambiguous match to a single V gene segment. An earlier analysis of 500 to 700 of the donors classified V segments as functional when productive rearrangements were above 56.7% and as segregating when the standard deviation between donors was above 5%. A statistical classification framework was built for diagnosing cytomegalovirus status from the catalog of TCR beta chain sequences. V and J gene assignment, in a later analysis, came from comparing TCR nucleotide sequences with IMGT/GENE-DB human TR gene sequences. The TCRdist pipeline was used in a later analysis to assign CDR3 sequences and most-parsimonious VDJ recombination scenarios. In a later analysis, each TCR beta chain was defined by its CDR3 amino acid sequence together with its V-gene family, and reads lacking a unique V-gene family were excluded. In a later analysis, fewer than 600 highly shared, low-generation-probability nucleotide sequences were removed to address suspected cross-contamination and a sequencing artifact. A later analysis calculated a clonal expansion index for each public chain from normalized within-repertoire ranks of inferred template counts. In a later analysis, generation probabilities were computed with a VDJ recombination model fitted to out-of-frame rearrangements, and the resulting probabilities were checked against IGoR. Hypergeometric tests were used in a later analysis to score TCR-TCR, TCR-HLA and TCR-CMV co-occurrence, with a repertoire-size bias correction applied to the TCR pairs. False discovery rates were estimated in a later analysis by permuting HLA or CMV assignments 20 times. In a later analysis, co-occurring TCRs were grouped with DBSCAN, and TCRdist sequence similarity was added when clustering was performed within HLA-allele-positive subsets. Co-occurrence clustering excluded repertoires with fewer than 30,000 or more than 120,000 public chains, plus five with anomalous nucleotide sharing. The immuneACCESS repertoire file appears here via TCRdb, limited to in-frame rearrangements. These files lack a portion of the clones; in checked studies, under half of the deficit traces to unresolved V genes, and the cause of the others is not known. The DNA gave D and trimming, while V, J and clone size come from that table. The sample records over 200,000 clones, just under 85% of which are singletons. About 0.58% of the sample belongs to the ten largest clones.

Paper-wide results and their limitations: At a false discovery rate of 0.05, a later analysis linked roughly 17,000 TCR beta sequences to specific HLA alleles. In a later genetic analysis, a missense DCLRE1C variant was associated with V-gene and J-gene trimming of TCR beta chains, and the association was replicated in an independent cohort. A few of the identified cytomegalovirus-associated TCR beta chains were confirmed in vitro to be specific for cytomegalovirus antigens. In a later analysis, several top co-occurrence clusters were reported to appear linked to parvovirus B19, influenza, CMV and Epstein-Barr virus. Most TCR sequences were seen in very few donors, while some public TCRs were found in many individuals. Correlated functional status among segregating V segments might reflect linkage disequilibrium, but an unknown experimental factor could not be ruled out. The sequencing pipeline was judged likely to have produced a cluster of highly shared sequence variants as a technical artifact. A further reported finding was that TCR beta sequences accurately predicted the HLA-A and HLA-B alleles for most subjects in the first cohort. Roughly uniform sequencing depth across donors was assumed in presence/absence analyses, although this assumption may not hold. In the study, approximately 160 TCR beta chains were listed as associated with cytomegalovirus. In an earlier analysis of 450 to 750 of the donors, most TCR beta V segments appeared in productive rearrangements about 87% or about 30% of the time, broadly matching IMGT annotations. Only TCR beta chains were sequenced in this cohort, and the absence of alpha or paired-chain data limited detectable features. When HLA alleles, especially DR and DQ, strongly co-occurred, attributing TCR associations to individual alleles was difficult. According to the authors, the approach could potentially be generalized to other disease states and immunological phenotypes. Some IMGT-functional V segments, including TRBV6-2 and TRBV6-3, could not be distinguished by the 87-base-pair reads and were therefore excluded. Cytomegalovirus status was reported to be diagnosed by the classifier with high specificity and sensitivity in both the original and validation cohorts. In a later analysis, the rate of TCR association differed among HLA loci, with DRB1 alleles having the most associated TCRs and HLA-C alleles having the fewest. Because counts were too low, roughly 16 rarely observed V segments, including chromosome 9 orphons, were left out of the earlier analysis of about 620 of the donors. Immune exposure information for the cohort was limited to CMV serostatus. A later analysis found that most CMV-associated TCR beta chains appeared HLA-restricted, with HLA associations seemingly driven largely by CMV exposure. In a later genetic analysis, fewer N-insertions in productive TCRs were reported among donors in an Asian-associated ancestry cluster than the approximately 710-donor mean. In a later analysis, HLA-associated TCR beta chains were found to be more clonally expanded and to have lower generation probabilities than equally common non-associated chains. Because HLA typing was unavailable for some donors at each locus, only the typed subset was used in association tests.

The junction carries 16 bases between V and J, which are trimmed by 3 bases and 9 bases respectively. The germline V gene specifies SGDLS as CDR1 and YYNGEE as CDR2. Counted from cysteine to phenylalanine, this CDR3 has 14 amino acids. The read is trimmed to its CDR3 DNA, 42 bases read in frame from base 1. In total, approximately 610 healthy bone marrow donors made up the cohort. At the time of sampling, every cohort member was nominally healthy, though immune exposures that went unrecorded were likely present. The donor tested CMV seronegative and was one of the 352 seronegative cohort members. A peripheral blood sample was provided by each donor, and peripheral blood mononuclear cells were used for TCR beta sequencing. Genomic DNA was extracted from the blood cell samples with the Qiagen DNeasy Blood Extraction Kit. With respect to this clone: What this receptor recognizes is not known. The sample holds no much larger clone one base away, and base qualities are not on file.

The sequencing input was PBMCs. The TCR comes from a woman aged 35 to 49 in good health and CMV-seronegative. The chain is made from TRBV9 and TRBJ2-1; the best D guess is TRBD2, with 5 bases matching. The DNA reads TGTGCCAGCAGCGCCCGGGATTATTCCCCTGAGCAGTTCTTC. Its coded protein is CASSARDYSPEQFF.